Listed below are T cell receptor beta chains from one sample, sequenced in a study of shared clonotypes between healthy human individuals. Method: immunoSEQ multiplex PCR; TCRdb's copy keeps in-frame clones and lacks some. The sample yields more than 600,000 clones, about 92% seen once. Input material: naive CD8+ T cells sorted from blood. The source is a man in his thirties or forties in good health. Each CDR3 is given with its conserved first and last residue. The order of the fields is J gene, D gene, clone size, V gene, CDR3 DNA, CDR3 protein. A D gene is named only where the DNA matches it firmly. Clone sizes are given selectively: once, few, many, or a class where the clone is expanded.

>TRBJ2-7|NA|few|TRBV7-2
TGTGCCAGCAGCCCCGAAAATTACCACGAGCAGTACTTC
CASSPENYHEQYF
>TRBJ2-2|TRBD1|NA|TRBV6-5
TGTGCCAGCAGTTACGGGACAGGGGGAACCGGGGAGCTGTTTTTT
CASSYGTGGTGELFF
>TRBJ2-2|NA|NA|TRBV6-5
TGTGCCAGCAGTTACTCGAGGCTACCCACCGGGGAGCTGTTTTTT
CASSYSRLPTGELFF
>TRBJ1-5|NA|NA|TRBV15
TGTGCCACCAGCGGGGACGCCGGGAATCAGCCCCAGCATTTT
CATSGDAGNQPQHF
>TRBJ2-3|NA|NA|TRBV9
TGTGCCAGCAGCGGACAGGAAGATACGCAGTATTTT
CASSGQEDTQYF
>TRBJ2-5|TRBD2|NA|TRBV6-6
TGTGCCAGCAGGAGACTAGCGGAAGAGACCCAGTACTTC
CASRRLAEETQYF
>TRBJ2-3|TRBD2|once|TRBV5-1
TGCGCCAGCAGCCAGAGCGGGAGGCGGACAGATACGCAGTATTTT
CASSQSGRRTDTQYF
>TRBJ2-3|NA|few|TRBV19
TGTGCCAGTAGTATAGCCAGCACAGATACGCAGTATTTT
CASSIASTDTQYF
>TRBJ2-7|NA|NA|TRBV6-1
TGTGCCAGCAGTGAATTCAGGTACGAGCAGTACTTC
CASSEFRYEQYF
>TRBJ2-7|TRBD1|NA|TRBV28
TGTGCCAGCGCTGGGACAGATGGAGGCGAGCAGTACTTC
CASAGTDGGEQYF
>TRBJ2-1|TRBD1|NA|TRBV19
TGTGCCAGTAGTCAATCCGGACAGGGGTCCTACAATGAGCAGTTCTTC
CASSQSGQGSYNEQFF
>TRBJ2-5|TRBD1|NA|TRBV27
TGTGCCAGCAGTCACTCCAGGGGGCATTGGCAAGAGACCCAGTACTTC
CASSHSRGHWQETQYF
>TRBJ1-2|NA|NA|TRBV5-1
TGCGCCAGCAGCTTGGTACAGGCCCCGGTGACCGGCCACACCTTC
CASSLVQAPVTGHTF
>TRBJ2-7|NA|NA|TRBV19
TGTGCCAGTAGTATTGAGGGCTCGCCCTCCTACGAGCAGTACTTC
CASSIEGSPSYEQYF
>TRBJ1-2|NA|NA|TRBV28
TGTGCCAGCAGGCTCGTGGGGCGTCAGGGTGGCTACACCTTC
CASRLVGRQGGYTF
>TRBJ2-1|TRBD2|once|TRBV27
TGTGCCAGCACCACGGGGGGAACCGAACCCCCCTACAATGAGCAGTTCTTC
CASTTGGTEPPYNEQFF
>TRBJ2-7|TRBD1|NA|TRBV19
TGTGCCAGTAGTTCGTCCCGGGACAGGGCTTACGAGCAGTACTTC
CASSSSRDRAYEQYF
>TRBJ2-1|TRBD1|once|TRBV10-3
TGTGCCATCAGTGATCCTGACAGGGGTTTCTCCTACAATGAGCAGTTCTTC
CAISDPDRGFSYNEQFF